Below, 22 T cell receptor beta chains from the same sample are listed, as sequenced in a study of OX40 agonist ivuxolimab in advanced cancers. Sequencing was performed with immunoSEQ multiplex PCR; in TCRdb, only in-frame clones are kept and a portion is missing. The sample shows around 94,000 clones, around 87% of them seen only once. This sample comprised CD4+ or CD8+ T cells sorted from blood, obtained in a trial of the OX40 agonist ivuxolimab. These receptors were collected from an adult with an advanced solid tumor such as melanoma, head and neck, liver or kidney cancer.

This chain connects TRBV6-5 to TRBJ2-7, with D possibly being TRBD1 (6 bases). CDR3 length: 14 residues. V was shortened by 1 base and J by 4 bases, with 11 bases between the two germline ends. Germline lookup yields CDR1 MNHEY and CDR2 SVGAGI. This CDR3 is CASSYLGGQYEQYF. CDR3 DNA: TGTGCCAGCAGTTACTTAGGGGGTCAGTACGAGCAGTACTTC.

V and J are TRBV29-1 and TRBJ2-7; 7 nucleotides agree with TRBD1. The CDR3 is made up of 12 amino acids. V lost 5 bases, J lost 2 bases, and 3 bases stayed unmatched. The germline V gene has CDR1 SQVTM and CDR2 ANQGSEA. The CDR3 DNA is TGCAGCGTTATGGGACAGACCTACGAGCAGTACTTC. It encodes CSVMGQTYEQYF.

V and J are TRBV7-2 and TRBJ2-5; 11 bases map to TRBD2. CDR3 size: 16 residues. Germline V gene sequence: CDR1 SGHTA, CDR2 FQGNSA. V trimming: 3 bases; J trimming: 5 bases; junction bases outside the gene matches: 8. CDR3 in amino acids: CASSFGSGGASETQYF. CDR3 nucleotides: TGTGCCAGCAGCTTTGGTAGCGGGGGGGCCAGTGAGACCCAGTACTTC.

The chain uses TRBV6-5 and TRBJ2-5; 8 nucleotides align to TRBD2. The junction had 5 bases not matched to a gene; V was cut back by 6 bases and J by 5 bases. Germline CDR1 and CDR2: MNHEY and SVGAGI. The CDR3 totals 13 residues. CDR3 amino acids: CASRPGGRETQYF. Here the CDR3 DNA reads TGTGCCAGCAGGCCGGGGGGGAGGGAGACCCAGTACTTC.

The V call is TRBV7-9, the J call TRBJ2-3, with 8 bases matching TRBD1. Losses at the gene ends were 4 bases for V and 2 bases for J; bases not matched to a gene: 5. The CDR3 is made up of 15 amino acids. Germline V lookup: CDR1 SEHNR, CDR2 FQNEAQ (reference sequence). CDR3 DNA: TGTGCCAGCAGCTCGAACCAGGGGGCCACAGATACGCAGTATTTT. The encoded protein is CASSSNQGATDTQYF.

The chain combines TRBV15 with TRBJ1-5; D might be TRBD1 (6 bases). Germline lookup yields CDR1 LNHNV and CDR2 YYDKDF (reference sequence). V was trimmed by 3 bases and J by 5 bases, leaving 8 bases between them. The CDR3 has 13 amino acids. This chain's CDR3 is CATSSGQYQPQHF. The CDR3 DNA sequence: TGTGCCACCAGCAGCGGACAGTATCAGCCCCAGCATTTT.

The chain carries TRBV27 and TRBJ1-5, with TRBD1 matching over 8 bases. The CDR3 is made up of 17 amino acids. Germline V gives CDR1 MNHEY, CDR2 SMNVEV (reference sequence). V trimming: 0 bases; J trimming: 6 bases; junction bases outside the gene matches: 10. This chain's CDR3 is CASSLSGTGQRGQPQHF. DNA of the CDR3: TGTGCCAGCAGTTTATCAGGGACAGGACAAAGGGGTCAGCCCCAGCATTTT.

CDR3 loop: CASSFRTSARGETQYF. CDR3 coding DNA: TGTGCCAGCAGTTTTAGGACTAGCGCTAGGGGAGAGACCCAGTACTTC. The chain links TRBV27 to TRBJ2-5; 9 positions agree with TRBD2. The ends lost 3 bases at V and 4 bases at J; junction bases unmatched: 9. This CDR3 has 16 amino acids. The germline V gene has CDR1 MNHEY and CDR2 SMNVEV (reference sequence).

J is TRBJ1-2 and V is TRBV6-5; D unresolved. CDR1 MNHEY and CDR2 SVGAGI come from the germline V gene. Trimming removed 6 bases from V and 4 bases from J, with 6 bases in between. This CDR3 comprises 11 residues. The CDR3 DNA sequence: TGTGCCAGCAGCCACCTCTATGGCTACACCTTC. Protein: CASSHLYGYTF.

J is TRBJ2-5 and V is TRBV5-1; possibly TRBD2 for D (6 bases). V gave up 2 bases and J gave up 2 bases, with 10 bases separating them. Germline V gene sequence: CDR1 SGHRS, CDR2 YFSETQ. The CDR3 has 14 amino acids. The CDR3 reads CASSLTGEQETQYF. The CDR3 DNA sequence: TGCGCCAGCAGCTTAACGGGAGAACAAGAGACCCAGTACTTC.

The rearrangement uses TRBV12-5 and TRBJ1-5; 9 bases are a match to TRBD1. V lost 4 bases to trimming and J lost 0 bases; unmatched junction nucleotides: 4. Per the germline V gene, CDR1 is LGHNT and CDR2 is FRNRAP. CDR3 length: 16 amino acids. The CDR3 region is CASGSTGGLSNQPQHF. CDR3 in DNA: TGTGCTAGTGGTTCTACAGGGGGCCTTAGCAATCAGCCCCAGCATTTT.

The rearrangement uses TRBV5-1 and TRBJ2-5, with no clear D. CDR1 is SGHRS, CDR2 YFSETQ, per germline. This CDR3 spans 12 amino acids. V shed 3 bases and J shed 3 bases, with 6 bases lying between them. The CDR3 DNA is TGCGCCAGCAGCTCGCCAAAAGAGACCCAGTACTTC. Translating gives CASSSPKETQYF. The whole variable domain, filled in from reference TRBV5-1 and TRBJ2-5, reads KAGVTQTPRYLIKTRGQQVTLSCSPISGHRSVSWYQQTPGQGLQFLFEYFSETQRNKGNFPGRFSGRQFSNSRSEMNVSTLELGDSALYLCASSSPKETQYFGPGTRLLVL.

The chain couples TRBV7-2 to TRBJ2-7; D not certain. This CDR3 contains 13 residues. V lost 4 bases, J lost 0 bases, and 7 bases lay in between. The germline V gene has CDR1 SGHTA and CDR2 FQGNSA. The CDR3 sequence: CASSWASSYEQYF. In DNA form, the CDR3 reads TGTGCCAGCAGCTGGGCCAGCTCCTACGAGCAGTACTTC.

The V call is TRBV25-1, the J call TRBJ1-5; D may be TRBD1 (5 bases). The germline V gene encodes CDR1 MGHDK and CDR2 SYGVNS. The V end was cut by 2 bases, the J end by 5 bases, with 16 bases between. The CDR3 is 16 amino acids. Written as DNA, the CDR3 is TGTGCCAGCAGTGAAGCGGCAGGGCACAACCATCAGCCCCAGCATTTT. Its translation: CASSEAAGHNHQPQHF.

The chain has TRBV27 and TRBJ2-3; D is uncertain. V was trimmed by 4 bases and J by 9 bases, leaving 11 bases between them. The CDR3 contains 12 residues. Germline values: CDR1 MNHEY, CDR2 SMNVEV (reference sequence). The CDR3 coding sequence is TGTGCCAGCAGTTCGAAGGGCTGGACGCAGTATTTT. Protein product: CASSSKGWTQYF.

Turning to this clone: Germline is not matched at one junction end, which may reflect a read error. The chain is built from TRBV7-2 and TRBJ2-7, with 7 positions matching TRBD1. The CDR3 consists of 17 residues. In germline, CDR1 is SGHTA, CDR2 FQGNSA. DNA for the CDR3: TGTGCCAGCACCTTAGGGGGTAGTAGCAGGGGGTCCTACGAGCAGTACTTC. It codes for CASTLGGSSRGSYEQYF.

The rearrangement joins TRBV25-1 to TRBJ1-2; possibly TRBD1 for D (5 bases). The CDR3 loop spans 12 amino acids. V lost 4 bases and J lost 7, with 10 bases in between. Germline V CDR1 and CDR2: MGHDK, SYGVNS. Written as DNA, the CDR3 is TGTGCCAGCAGTGCAGGGATACTTGGCTACACCTTC. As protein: CASSAGILGYTF.

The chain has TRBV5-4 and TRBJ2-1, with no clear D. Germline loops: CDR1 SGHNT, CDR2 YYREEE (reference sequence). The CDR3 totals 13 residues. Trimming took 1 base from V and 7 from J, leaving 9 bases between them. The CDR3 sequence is CASSLPLVNEQFF. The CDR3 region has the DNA TGTGCCAGCAGCTTGCCCTTAGTAAATGAGCAGTTCTTC.

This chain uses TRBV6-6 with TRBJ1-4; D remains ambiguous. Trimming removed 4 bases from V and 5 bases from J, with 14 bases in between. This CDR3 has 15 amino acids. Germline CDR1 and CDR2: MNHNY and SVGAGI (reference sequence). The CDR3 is CASSSRTHSNEKLFF. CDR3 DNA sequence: TGTGCCAGCAGTTCCAGGACTCACTCAAATGAAAAACTGTTTTTT.

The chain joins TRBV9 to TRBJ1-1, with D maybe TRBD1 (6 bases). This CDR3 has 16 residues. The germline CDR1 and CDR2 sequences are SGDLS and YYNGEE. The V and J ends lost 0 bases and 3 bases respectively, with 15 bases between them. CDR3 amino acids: CASSVGSGAPHTEAFF. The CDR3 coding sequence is TGTGCCAGCAGCGTAGGCTCAGGGGCCCCGCACACTGAAGCTTTCTTT.

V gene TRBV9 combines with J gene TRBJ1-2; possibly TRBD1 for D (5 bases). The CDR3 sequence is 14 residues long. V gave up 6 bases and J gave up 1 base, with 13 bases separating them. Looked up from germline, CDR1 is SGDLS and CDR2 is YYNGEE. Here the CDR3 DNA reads TGTGCCAGCAATTTGGCAGGGCGTAACTATGGCTACACCTTC. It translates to CASNLAGRNYGYTF. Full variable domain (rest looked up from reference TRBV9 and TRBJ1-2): DSGVTQTPKHLITATGQRVTLRCSPRSGDLSVYWYQQSLDQGLQFLIQYYNGEERAKGNILERFSAQQFPDLHSELNLSSLELGDSALYFCASNLAGRNYGYTFGSGTRLTVV.

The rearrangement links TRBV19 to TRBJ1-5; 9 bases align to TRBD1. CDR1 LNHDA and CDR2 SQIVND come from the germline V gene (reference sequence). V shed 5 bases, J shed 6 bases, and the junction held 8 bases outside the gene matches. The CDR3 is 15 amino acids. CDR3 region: CASSQKQGAGQPQHF. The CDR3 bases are TGTGCCAGTAGTCAGAAACAGGGGGCGGGTCAGCCCCAGCATTTT.